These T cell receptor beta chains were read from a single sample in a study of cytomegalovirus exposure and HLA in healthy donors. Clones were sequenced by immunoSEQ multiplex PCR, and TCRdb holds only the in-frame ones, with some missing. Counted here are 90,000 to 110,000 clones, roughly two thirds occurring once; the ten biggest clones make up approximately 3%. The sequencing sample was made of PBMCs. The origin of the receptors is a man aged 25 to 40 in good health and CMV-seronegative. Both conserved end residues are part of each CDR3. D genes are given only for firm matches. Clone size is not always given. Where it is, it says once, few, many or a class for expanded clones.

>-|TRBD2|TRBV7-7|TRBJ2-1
TGTGCTAGCAGCTTAGCGGGGACTAGCGGCAAGCAGTTCTTC
CASSLAGTSGKQFF
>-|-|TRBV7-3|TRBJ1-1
TGTGCCAGCAGGCGATCGGGTGGGACTGAAGCTTTCTTT
CASRRSGGTEAFF
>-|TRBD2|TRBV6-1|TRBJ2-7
TGTGCCAGCAGTGAGACTGCGGGAGACATTTACGAGCAGTACTTC
CASSETAGDIYEQYF
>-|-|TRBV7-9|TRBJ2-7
TGTTCCAGCAGCTTAGTGGGACACGACTACGAGCAGTACTTC
CSSSLVGHDYEQYF
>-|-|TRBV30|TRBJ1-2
TGTGCCTCGATTCTGACAGGAGCTAACTATGGCTACACCTTC
CASILTGANYGYTF
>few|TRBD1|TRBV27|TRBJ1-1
TGTGCCAGCAGTTTATCCAGGGGGCTTAAAGCTTTCTTT
CASSLSRGLKAFF
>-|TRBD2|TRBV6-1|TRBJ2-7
TGTGCCAGCAGTGAGTTAGGGACTAGCGGGACAGCCTACGAGCAGTACTTC
CASSELGTSGTAYEQYF
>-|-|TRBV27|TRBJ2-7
TGTGCCAGCAGTTTTTCCGGGAGTCGGTACGAGCAGTACTTC
CASSFSGSRYEQYF
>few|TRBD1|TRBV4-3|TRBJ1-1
TGCGCCAGCAGCCAAGATATGGGACAGGGCCCTGAAGCTTTCTTT
CASSQDMGQGPEAFF
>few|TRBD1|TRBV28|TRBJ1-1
TGTGCCAGCAGGGATAACAGGGGGACCACTGAAGCTTTCTTT
CASRDNRGTTEAFF
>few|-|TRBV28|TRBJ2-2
TGTGCCAGCAGTTCCCTCCTCGGCACCGGGGAGCTGTTTTTT
CASSSLLGTGELFF
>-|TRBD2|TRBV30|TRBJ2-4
TGTGCCTGGGGGAGGGATCACGCCAAAAACATTCAGTACTTC
CAWGRDHAKNIQYF
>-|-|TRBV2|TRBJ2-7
TGTGCCAGCATCAGGATAGCGGAACTGGGCGAGCAGTACTTC
CASIRIAELGEQYF
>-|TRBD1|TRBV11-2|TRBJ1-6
TGTGCCAGCAGTACGGACAGGAGGAGCTCCTATAATTCACCCCTCCACTTT
CASSTDRRSSYNSPLHF
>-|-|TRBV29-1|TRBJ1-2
TGCAGCGTTGTCCTTGCAGGAGGTTACTATGGCTACACCTTC
CSVVLAGGYYGYTF
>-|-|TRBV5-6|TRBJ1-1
TGTGCCAGCAGCCTGGACTCCAGGGGTAGGGCTTTCTTT
CASSLDSRGRAFF
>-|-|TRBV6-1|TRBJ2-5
TGTGCCAGCAGTCCCTACTTACTCCAAGAGACCCAGTACTTC
CASSPYLLQETQYF
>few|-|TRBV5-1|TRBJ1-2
TGCGCCAGCAGCGCGGAAGGGGGGGCTAGCTATGGCTACACCTTC
CASSAEGGASYGYTF
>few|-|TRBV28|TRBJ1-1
TGTGCCAGCAGACCTACAGGGTTCAACACTGAAGCTTTCTTT
CASRPTGFNTEAFF
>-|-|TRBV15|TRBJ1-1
TGTGCCACCAGCAGAGTCGGGGGAGCAGCTTTCTTT
CATSRVGGAAFF
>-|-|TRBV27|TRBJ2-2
TGTGCCAGCAGTCCCCGGGTAAAGACCGGGGAGCTGTTTTTT
CASSPRVKTGELFF
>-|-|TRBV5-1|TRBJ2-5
TGCGCCAGCAGCCGTGCGGAGCGCCTGACTCAAGAGACCCAGTACTTC
CASSRAERLTQETQYF
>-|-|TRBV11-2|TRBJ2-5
TGTGCCAGCAGCTTAGGCCCAGGGCAGGAGGAGACCCAGTACTTC
CASSLGPGQEETQYF
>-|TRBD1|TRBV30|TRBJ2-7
TGTGCCTGGAGCCCCCCCGGGACAGGGGGCCTCGAGCAGTACTTC
CAWSPPGTGGLEQYF
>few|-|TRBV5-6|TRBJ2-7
TGTGCCAGCAGCTTTGATAGGGGGGGGCCCTACGAGCAGTACTTC
CASSFDRGGPYEQYF
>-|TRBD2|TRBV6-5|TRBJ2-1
TGTGCCAGCAGTTTCGGGACTAGCGGGACATACAATGAGCAGTTCTTC
CASSFGTSGTYNEQFF
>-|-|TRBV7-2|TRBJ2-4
TGTGCCAGCAGCTTAGGAGGATCCAAAAACATTCAGTACTTC
CASSLGGSKNIQYF
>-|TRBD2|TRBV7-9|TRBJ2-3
TGTGCCAGCAGCCCCGGACTAGCGGGAGTCACAGATACGCAGTATTTT
CASSPGLAGVTDTQYF
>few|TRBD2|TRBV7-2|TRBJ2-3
TGTGCCAGCAGCTTAACCATGGCTAGCGGGATCCTCACAGATACGCAGTATTTT
CASSLTMASGILTDTQYF
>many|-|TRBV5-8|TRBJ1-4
TGTGCCAGCAACGGGAACAGGGCAACTAATGAAAAACTGTTTTTT
CASNGNRATNEKLFF
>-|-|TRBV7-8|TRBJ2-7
TGTGCCAGCAGCCCCCCCCGTAGGGGTGGCTACGAGCAGTACTTC
CASSPPRRGGYEQYF
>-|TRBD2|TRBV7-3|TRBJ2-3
TGTGCCAGCAGCTTAGGTTCTAGCGGGAATGAAGATACGCAGTATTTT
CASSLGSSGNEDTQYF
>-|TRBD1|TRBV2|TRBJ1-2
TGTGCCAGCAGTCAACTTACAGGGGGCGCATCTCCCTATGGCTACACCTTC
CASSQLTGGASPYGYTF
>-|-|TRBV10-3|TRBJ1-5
TGTGCCATCAGTGAAGACAGACAGCCCCAGCATTTT
CAISEDRQPQHF
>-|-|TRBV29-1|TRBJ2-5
TGCAGCGTTGAAGACGGAGGGGTGGAGACCCAGTACTTC
CSVEDGGVETQYF
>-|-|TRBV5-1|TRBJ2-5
TGCGCCAGCAGCCGGGGACAACTGGGGGAGACCCAGTACTTC
CASSRGQLGETQYF
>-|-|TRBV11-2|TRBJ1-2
TGTGCCAGCAGTCCTCTGGGGAGCTATGGCTACACCTTC
CASSPLGSYGYTF
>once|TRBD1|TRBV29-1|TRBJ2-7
TGCAGCGTCCTTATGACAGGGACCTACGAGCAGTACTTC
CSVLMTGTYEQYF
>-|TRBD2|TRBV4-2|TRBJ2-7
TGTGCCAGCAGCCGGGGGACTAGCGACTCCTACGAGCAGTACTTC
CASSRGTSDSYEQYF
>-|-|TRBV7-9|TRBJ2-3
TGTGCCAGCAGCTCACTCGTGCGTACGCAGTATTTT
CASSSLVRTQYF
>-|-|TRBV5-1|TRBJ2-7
TGCGCCAGCAGCTTGGGGATTTTGCGGCTCTTTTACGAGCAGTACTTC
CASSLGILRLFYEQYF
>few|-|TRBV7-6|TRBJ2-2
TGTGCCAGCAGCTTAGCCGGGAATACCGGGGAGCTGTTTTTT
CASSLAGNTGELFF
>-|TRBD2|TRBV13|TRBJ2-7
TGTGCCAGCAGCCTCACCGGGGGGTACGAGCAGTACTTC
CASSLTGGYEQYF
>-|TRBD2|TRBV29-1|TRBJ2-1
TGCAGCGTTAAGGCTAGCGGTGATAATGAGCAGTTCTTC
CSVKASGDNEQFF
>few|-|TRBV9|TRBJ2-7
TGTGCCAGCAGCCCTAGGGAGAGCTCCTACGAGCAGTACTTC
CASSPRESSYEQYF
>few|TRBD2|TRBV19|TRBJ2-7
TGTGCCAGTAGTATTGGAGCGGGAGAAGACGAGCAGTACTTC
CASSIGAGEDEQYF
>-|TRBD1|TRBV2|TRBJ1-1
TGTGCCAGTGGACAGGAAAAAATGAACACTGAAGCTTTCTTT
CASGQEKMNTEAFF
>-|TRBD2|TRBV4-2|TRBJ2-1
TGTGCCAGCAGCCAAGACGGGACTAGCGGGTACAATGAGCAGTTCTTC
CASSQDGTSGYNEQFF
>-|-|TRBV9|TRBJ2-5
TGTGCCAGCAGCGTCACCCCCCGAGATCAAGAGACCCAGTACTTC
CASSVTPRDQETQYF
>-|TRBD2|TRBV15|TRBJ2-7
TGTGCCACCAGCAGAGAGGGGACTATGAAGGAGCAGTACTTC
CATSREGTMKEQYF